The TCR beta chain described here comes from a study of T-cell memory formation after mild COVID-19. In TCRdb, the 5' RACE reads were re-called with MiXCR into one record per CDR3 protein. The table includes about 360,000 distinct CDR3 sequences, 10% to 15% detected once. Deletions cut 2 bases from V and 7 bases from J, with 22 bases between. Germline CDR1 and CDR2: SQVTM and ANQGSEA. This CDR3 region has 16 residues. Specimen: PBMCs or a T cell subset sorted from them (not recorded which). This sequence originates from a man younger than 35 who had mild COVID-19 (a few samples of this study predate the infection). Cell type and time point are not known. The V and J genes are TRBV29-1 and TRBJ2-3, with D perhaps TRBD2 (5 bases). This CDR3 reads CSVETQGRTGLNTQYF. For the CDR3, the DNA is TGCAGCGTTGAAACCCAAGGACGGACCGGACTTAATACGCAGTATTTT.